This T cell receptor (beta chain) stems from a study of shared T cell receptors in the human thymus. The CDR3 totals 15 residues. Profiled with immunoSEQ multiplex PCR; TCRdb holds only in-frame clones, not every one. The data show approximately 660,000 clones, over 75% seen once. These data were also filed under a second study, of human thymus T cells. This second study says: The source of the thymus tissue was resections taken during corrective heart surgery. Thymic and blood repertoires appeared to display a bias in their usage of V and J genes.

The gene calls are TRBV21-1 and TRBJ2-7; TRBD1, the table's D call, was not compared with the DNA. TRBV21-1 is described as a pseudogene. Material: thymocytes. The clonotype originates from a boy under two years old with a congenital heart defect. The CDR3 nucleotides read TGTGCCAGCAGCAACTTAACATATTCTCCCTACGAGCAGTACTTC. Its translation is CASSNLTYSPYEQYF.